Listed below are T cell receptor beta chains from one sample, sequenced in a study of shared clonotypes between healthy human individuals. Method: immunoSEQ multiplex PCR; TCRdb's copy keeps in-frame clones and lacks some. The top ten hold approximately 12% of the sample, which has fewer than 600,000 clones, 70% to 80% seen once. What was sequenced was PBMCs. These receptors were obtained from a woman between 35 and 50 years old in good health. Some clones in this sample may be carry-over from other donors' samples. The CDR3 runs from the conserved cysteine through the conserved F or W. The D gene is left open where the match is weak. Not all rows give a size; the values are once, few, many and, for expanded clones, a class.

TRBV6-1	TRBD1	NA	TRBJ1-4	TGTGCCAGCAAGGTGGGACAGGAGAATGAAAAACTGTTTTTT	CASKVGQENEKLFF
TRBV2	NA	few	TRBJ1-2	TGTGCCAGCAGTTGGACAGCCCTCGGTGGCTACACCTTC	CASSWTALGGYTF
TRBV19	NA	NA	TRBJ2-5	TGTGCCAGTAGTCCCCCAGGGTCTTTGGGGTACCAAGAGACCCAGTACTTC	CASSPPGSLGYQETQYF
TRBV7-3	TRBD1	NA	TRBJ1-2	TGTGCCAGCAGCTTTGACAGGGCTGGAACCTATGGCTACACCTTC	CASSFDRAGTYGYTF
TRBV28	NA	NA	TRBJ2-1	TGTGCCAGCAGTTTACCGGGCAGTGGGTCCTACAATGAGCAGTTCTTC	CASSLPGSGSYNEQFF
TRBV28	TRBD1	NA	TRBJ1-2	TGTGCCAGCAGTTTAGGACAGGCTAACTATGGCTACACCTTC	CASSLGQANYGYTF
TRBV10-3	TRBD1	NA	TRBJ1-5	TGTGCCATCAGTGAGGGTGGCAGGGGGCATCAGCCCCAGCATTTT	CAISEGGRGHQPQHF
TRBV4-2	NA	NA	TRBJ2-2	TGTGCCAGCAGCCAAGAACCGGAGACAGTGAACACCGGGGAGCTGTTTTTT	CASSQEPETVNTGELFF
TRBV28	TRBD2	NA	TRBJ2-1	TGTGCCAGCAGGCCGGGACTAGCGGGGACTGAGCAGTTCTTC	CASRPGLAGTEQFF
TRBV2	TRBD1	NA	TRBJ1-2	TGTGCCAGCAGAAACCGGGACAGGGGGCGGACCTCCTATGGCTACACCTTC	CASRNRDRGRTSYGYTF
TRBV2	NA	once	TRBJ2-1	TGTGCCAGCAGCTCAGACTCCTACAATGAGCAGTTCTTC	CASSSDSYNEQFF
TRBV23-1	NA	NA	TRBJ1-5	TGCGCCAGCAAAAGCCAGGCTGGGTATAGCAATCAGCCCCAGCATTTT	CASKSQAGYSNQPQHF
TRBV7-3	NA	once	TRBJ2-1	TGTGCCAGCAGCCCGATGACTAGTAACAATGAGCAGTTCTTC	CASSPMTSNNEQFF
TRBV19	NA	NA	TRBJ2-2	TGTGCCAGTAGTATAAGGGTCAACGGGGAGCTGTTTTTT	CASSIRVNGELFF
TRBV7-3	TRBD2	NA	TRBJ2-1	TGTGCCAGCAGCTACAGCACTAGCGCGTACAATGAGCAGTTCTTC	CASSYSTSAYNEQFF
TRBV7-2	NA	NA	TRBJ2-5	TGTGCCAGCAGCTTAGCTCAAGGAGGCGGGACCCAGTACTTC	CASSLAQGGGTQYF
TRBV13	TRBD1	once	TRBJ1-3	TGTGCCAGCTCGGGACAGGCCGGAGGAAACACCATATATTTT	CASSGQAGGNTIYF
TRBV7-6	NA	NA	TRBJ1-3	TGTGCCAGCAGCTTTGGTCGGCACTCTGGAAACACCATATATTTT	CASSFGRHSGNTIYF
TRBV19	TRBD2	NA	TRBJ2-3	TGTGCCAGTAGTATCGGCGGGAGTCGGGACCCAGATACGCAGTATTTT	CASSIGGSRDPDTQYF
TRBV30	NA	NA	TRBJ2-2	TGTGCCTGGGCCCCGGGACTGGGGAACACCGGGGAGCTGTTTTTT	CAWAPGLGNTGELFF
TRBV10-3	NA	NA	TRBJ1-4	TGTGCCATCAGGGGGGACCTGAATGAAAAACTGTTTTTT	CAIRGDLNEKLFF
TRBV5-6	NA	NA	TRBJ2-1	TGTGCCAGCAGCTTGTGGGTAGCCCTTAACAATGAGCAGTTCTTC	CASSLWVALNNEQFF
TRBV10-1	NA	NA	TRBJ1-2	TGCGCCAGCAGTGCGTCGGGGCCCTATGGCTACACCTTC	CASSASGPYGYTF
TRBV7-9	TRBD2	NA	TRBJ2-2	TGTGCCAGCAGCTTTCTGTCTAGCGGGGCCGGGGAGCTGTTTTTT	CASSFLSSGAGELFF
TRBV27	NA	once	TRBJ2-2	TGTGCCAGCAGAAGTCAAACGCGTAACACCGGGGAGCTGTTTTTT	CASRSQTRNTGELFF